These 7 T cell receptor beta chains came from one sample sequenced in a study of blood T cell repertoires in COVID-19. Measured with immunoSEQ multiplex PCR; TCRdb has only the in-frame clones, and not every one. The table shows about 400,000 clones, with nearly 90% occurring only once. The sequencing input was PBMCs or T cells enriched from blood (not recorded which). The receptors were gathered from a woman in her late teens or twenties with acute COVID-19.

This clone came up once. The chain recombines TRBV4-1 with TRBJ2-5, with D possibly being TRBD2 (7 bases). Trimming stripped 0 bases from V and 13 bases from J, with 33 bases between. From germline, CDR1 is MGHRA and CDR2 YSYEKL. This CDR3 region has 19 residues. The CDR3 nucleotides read TGCGCCAGCAGCCAAGATGAGGGGGGCTGGCGGGGGCCCGACGGCCCAGTGTACTTC. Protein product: CASSQDEGGWRGPDGPVYF.

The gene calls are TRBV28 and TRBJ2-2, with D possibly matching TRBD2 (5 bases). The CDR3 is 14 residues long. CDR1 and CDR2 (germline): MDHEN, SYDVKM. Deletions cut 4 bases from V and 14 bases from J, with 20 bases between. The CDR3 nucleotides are TGTGCCAGCAGTTCTTCCGGACTCGTTCTAATCCTGTTTTTT. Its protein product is CASSSSGLVLILFF.

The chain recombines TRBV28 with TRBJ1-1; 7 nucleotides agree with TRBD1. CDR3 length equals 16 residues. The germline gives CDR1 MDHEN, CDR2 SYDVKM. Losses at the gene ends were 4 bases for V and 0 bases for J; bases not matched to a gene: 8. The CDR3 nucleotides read TGTGCCAGCAGTTACCGACAGGGTCGCATGAACACTGAAGCTTTCTTT. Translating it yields CASSYRQGRMNTEAFF.

CDR3 region: CASSSRQAGGNTIYF. In nucleotides, the CDR3 is TGTGCCAGTAGTTCCAGACAGGCAGGCGGAAACACCATATATTTT. The chain employs TRBV19 and TRBJ1-3; a weak D match, TRBD1 (6 bases). Germline V CDR1 and CDR2: LNHDA, SQIVND (reference sequence). The CDR3 sequence is 15 residues long. Trimming cost V 5 bases and J 4 bases, with 15 bases left between them.

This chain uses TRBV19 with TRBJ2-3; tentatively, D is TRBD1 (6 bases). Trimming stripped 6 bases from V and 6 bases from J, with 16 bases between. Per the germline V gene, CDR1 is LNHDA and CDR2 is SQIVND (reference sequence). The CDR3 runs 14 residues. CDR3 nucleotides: TGTGCCAGTAGACCATCATGGGGGCAGGATACGCAGTATTTT. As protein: CASRPSWGQDTQYF. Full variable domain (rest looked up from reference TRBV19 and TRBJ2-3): DGGITQSPKYLFRKEGQNVTLSCEQNLNHDAMYWYRQDPGQGLRLIYYSQIVNDFQKGDIAEGYSVSREKKESFPLTVTSAQKNPTAFYLCASRPSWGQDTQYFGPGTRLTVL.

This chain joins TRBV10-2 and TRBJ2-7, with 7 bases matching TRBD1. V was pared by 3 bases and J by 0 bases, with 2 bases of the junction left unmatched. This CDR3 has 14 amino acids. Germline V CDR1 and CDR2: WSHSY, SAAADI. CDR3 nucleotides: TGCGCCAGCAGTGAAGGGGACAGCTCCTACGAGCAGTACTTC. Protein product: CASSEGDSSYEQYF.

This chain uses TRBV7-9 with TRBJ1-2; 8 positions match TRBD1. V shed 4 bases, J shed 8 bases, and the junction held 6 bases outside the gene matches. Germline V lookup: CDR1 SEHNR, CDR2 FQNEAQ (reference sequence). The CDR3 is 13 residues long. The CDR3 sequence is CASSYTGGEGYTF. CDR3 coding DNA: TGTGCCAGCAGCTACACAGGGGGGGAAGGCTACACCTTC.